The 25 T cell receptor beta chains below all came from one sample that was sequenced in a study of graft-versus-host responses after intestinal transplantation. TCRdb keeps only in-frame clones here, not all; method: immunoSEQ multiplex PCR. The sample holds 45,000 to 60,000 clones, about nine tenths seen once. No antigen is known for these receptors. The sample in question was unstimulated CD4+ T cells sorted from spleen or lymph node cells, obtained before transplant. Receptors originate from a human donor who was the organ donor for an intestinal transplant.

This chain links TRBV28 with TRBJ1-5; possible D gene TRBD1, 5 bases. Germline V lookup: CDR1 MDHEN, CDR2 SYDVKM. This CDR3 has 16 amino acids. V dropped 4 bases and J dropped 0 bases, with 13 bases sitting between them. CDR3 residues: CASSSPDIYSNQPQHF. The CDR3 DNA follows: TGTGCCAGCAGTTCCCCGGACATCTATAGCAATCAGCCCCAGCATTTT.

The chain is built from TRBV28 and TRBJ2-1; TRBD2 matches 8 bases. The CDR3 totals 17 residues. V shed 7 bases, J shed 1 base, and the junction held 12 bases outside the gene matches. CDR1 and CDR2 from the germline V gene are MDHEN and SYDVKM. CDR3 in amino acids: CASTVRRGTSSYNEQFF. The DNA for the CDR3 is TGTGCCAGCACCGTACGAAGGGGGACTAGTTCCTACAATGAGCAGTTCTTC.

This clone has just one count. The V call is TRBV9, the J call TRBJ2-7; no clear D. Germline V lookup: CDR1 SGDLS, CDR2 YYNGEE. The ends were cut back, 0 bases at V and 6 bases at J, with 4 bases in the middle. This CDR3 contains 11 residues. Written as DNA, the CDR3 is TGTGCCAGCAGCGTAGCAGCCGAGCAGTACTTC. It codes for CASSVAAEQYF.

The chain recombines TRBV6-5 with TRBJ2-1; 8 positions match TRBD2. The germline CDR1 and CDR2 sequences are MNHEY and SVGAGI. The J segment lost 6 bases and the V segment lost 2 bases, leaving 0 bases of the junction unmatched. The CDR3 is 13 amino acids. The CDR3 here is CASSYGTSNEQFF. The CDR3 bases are TGTGCCAGCAGTTACGGGACTAGCAATGAGCAGTTCTTC.

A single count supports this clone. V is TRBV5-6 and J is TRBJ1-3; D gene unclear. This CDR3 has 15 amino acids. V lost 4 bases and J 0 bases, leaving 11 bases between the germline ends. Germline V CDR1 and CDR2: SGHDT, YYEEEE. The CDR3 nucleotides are TGTGCCAGCAGCCCCATGGGCAGCTCTGGAAACACCATATATTTT. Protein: CASSPMGSSGNTIYF.

The CDR3 DNA reads as TGTGCCAGCAGTGAATTAGGGAGCTCCTACAATGAGCAGTTCTTC. Protein: CASSELGSSYNEQFF. The chain recombines TRBV25-1 with TRBJ2-1, with a tentative D call TRBD2 (5 bases). Trimming removed 1 base from V and 0 bases from J, with 7 bases in between. Per germline, CDR1 MGHDK and CDR2 SYGVNS. The CDR3 covers 15 residues.

CDR3 sequence reads: CASSLTLKGTQYF. DNA of the CDR3: TGTGCCAGCAGCTTAACGTTAAAGGGTACGCAGTATTTT. V usage is TRBV7-3 and J usage is TRBJ2-3; D is unresolved. The germline CDR1 and CDR2 sequences are SGHTA and FQGTGA. The CDR3 runs 13 residues. V was trimmed by 0 bases and J by 8 bases, leaving 9 bases between them.

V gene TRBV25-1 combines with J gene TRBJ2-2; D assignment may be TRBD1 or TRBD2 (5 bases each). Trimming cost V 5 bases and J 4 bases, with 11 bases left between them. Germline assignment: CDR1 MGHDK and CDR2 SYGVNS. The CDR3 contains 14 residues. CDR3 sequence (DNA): TGTGCCAGCAGTTCTCAGGGAGTCACCGGGGAGCTGTTTTTT. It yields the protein CASSSQGVTGELFF.

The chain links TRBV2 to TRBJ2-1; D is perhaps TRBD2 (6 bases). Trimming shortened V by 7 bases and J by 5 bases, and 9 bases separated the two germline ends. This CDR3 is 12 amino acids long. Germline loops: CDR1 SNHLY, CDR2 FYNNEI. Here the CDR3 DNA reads TGTGCCAGCAACTGGGGGGACAATGAGCAGTTCTTC. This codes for CASNWGDNEQFF. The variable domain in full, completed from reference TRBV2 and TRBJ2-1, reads EPEVTQTPSHQVTQMGQEVILRCVPISNHLYFYWYRQILGQKVEFLVSFYNNEISEKSEIFDDQFSVERPDGSNFTLKIRSTKLEDSAMYFCASNWGDNEQFFGPGTRLTVL.

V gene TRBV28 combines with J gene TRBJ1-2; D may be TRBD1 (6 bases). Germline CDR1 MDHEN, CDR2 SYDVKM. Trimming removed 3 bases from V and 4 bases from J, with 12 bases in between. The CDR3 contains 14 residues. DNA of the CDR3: TGTGCCAGCAGTTTTGGACAGACCCTCTATGGCTACACCTTC. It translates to CASSFGQTLYGYTF.

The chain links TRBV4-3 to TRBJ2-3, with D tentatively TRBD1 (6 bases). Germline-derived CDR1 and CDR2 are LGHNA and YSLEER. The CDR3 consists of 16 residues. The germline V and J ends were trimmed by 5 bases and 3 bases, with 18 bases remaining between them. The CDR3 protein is CASSYPEGEMTDTQYF. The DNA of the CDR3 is TGCGCCAGCAGCTACCCAGAGGGGGAAATGACAGATACGCAGTATTTT.

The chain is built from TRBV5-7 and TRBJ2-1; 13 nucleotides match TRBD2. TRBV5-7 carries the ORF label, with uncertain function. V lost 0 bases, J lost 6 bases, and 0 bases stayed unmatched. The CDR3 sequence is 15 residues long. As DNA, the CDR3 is TGTGCCAGCAGCTTGGGGACTAGCGGGAGCAATGAGCAGTTCTTC. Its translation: CASSLGTSGSNEQFF.

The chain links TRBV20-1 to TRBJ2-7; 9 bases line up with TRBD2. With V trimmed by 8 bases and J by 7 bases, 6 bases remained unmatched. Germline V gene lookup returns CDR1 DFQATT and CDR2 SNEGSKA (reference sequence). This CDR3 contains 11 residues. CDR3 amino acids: CSLAGVREQYF. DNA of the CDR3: TGCAGTTTAGCGGGAGTGAGGGAGCAGTACTTC.

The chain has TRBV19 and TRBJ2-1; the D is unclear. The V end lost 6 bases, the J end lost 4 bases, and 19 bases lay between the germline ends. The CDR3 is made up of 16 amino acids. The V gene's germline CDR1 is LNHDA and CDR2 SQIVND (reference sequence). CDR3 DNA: TGTGCCAGTAGAGGGTTGGCCCCCGACCTTTACAATGAGCAGTTCTTC. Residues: CASRGLAPDLYNEQFF.

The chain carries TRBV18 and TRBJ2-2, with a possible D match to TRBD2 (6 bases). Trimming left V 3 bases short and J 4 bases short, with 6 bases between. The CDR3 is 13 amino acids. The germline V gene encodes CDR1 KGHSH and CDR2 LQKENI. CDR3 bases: TGTGCCAGCTCACCGACTAGCACCGGGGAGCTGTTTTTT. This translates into CASSPTSTGELFF.

This chain's CDR3 is CASLDRAKNIQYF. The CDR3 DNA sequence: TGTGCCAGCCTCGACAGGGCCAAAAACATTCAGTACTTC. The V call is TRBV19, the J call TRBJ2-4, with a tentative D call TRBD1 (6 bases). The germline V gene has CDR1 LNHDA and CDR2 SQIVND (reference sequence). The CDR3 loop spans 13 amino acids. The ends were cut back, 9 bases at V and 1 base at J, with 10 bases in the middle.

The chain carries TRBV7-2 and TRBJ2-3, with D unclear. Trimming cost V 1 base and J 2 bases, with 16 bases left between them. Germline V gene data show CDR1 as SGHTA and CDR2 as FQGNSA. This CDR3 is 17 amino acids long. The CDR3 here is CASSLDLSLSITDTQYF. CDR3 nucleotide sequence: TGTGCCAGCAGCTTAGACCTTTCCCTATCCATCACAGATACGCAGTATTTT.

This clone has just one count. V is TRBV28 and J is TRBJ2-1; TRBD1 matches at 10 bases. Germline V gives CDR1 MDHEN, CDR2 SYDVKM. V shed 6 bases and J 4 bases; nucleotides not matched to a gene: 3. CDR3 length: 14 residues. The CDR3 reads CASRGQGTYNEQFF. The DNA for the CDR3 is TGTGCCAGCAGGGGACAGGGGACATACAATGAGCAGTTCTTC. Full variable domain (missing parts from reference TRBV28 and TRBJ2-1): DVKVTQSSRYLVKRTGEKVFLECVQDMDHENMFWYRQDPGLGLRLIYFSYDVKMKEKGDIPEGYSVSREKKERFSLILESASTNQTSMYLCASRGQGTYNEQFFGPGTRLTVL.

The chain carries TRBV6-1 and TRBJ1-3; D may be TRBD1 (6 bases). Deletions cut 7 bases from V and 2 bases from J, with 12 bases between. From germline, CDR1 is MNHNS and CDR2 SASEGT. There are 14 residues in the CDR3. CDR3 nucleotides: TGTGCCAGCAAAAGCAGGGGCACTGGAAACACCATATATTTT. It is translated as CASKSRGTGNTIYF.

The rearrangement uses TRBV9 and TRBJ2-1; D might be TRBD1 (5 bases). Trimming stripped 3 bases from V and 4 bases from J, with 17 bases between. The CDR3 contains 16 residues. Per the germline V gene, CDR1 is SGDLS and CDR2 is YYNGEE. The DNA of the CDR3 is TGTGCCAGCAGCGCTGTGATGGGTAGGGGTTACAATGAGCAGTTCTTC. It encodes CASSAVMGRGYNEQFF.

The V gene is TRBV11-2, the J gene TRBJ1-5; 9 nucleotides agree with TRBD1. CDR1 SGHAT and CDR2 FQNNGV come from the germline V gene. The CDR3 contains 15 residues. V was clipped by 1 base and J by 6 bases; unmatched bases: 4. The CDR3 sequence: CASSLGTGDGQPQHF. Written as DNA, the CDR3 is TGTGCCAGCAGCTTAGGGACAGGGGACGGTCAGCCCCAGCATTTT.

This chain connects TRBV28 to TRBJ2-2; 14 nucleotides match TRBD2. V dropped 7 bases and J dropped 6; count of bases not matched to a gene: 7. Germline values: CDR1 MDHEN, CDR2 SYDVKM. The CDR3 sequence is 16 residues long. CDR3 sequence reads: CASNNPGLAGAGELFF. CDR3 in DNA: TGTGCCAGCAACAATCCGGGACTAGCGGGAGCCGGGGAGCTGTTTTTT.

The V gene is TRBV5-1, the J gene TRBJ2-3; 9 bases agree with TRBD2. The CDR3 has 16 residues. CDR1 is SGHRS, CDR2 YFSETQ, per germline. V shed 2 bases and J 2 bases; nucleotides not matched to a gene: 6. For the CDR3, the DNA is TGCGCCAGCAGCTTACTTAGCGGGAGCCTCACAGATACGCAGTATTTT. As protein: CASSLLSGSLTDTQYF.

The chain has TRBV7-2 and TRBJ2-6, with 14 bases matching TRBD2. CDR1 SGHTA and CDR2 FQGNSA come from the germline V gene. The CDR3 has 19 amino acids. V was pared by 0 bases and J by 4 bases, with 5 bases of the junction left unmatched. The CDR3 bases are TGTGCCAGCAGCTTAGCGACGACTAGCGGGAGGGCGGGGGCCAACGTCCTGACTTTC. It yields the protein CASSLATTSGRAGANVLTF.

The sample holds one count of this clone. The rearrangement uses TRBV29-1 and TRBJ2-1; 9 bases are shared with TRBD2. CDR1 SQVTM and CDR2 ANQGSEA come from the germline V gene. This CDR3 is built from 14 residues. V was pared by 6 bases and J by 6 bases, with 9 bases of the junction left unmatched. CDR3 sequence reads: CSVATSGAPNEQFF. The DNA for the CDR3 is TGCAGCGTCGCGACTAGCGGAGCTCCCAATGAGCAGTTCTTC.